Below, one TCR beta chain is given with its context. A single count supports this clone. Its antigen is not yet known. Base quality data are lacking; no much larger clone is found one base away. To prepare the library, the immunoSEQ multiplex PCR assay was applied. For the multiplex PCR, a mixture combining 60 forward primers for TCR Vbeta segments and 13 reverse primers for TCR Jbeta segments was used. Amplification of the CDR3 region of rearranged TCR beta genes was performed with a multiplex PCR assay on genomic DNA. The Illumina HiSeq System was used to sequence the amplified TCR beta libraries as 87-base-pair reads. As for how the authors treated the data: A later analysis counted tens of millions of unique TCR beta chains across the 500 to 850 repertoires, and approximately 11 million of these chains were shared by at least two donors. A nearest-neighbor algorithm error-corrected the raw reads and collapsed the reads into unique sequences, merging closely related sequences to remove PCR and sequencing errors. Alignment of CDR3 sequences to IMGT reference sequences was used to assign V, D and J gene segments. For a sequence to be retained, at least a six-nucleotide match to both a V gene segment and a J gene segment was required. A rearrangement was called productive if the CDR3 had no stop codons and remained in frame with V and J, and every other rearrangement was called non-productive. CDR3 was defined according to IMGT convention as the region running from the second conserved V-encoded cysteine to the conserved J-encoded phenylalanine. The earlier analysis of about 620 of the donors excluded sequences that lacked an unambiguous match to a single V gene segment. An earlier analysis of fewer than 750 of the donors called V segments functional above 56.7% productive rearrangements and segregating when the between-donor standard deviation exceeded 5%. A statistical classification framework was developed to diagnose cytomegalovirus status using the catalog of TCR beta chain sequences. In a later analysis, TCR nucleotide sequences were compared against IMGT/GENE-DB human TR gene sequences so that V and J genes could be assigned. Using the TCRdist pipeline, a later analysis assigned CDR3 sequences along with most-parsimonious VDJ recombination scenarios. A later analysis defined each TCR beta chain by its CDR3 amino acid sequence plus V-gene family, and excluded reads lacking a unique V-gene family. As a way to deal with suspected cross-contamination and a sequencing artifact, a later analysis dropped hundreds of nucleotide sequences that were highly shared and had low generation probability. In a later analysis, a clonal expansion index was calculated for each public chain from normalized within-repertoire ranks of inferred template counts. In a later analysis, generation probabilities were computed using a VDJ recombination model fitted to out-of-frame rearrangements, and the results were checked against IGoR. In a later analysis, hypergeometric tests were used to score TCR-TCR, TCR-HLA and TCR-CMV co-occurrence, with a repertoire-size bias correction applied to TCR pairs. In a later analysis, false discovery rates were estimated by permuting HLA or CMV assignments 20 times. In a later analysis, co-occurring TCRs were grouped using DBSCAN, with TCRdist sequence similarity added in when clustering inside HLA-allele-positive subsets. Repertoires with fewer than 30,000 or more than 120,000 public chains, plus five repertoires with anomalous nucleotide sharing, were excluded from co-occurrence clustering. Sourced from immuneACCESS, this table was stored by TCRdb with only in-frame sequences that have V and J called. A share of the clones is absent; for the studies checked, an unresolved V gene accounts for under half, and the remainder has no known explanation. V, J and clone size derive from that table, while D and trimming were established from the DNA sequence. Here the sample has about 200,000 clones; under 90% occur a single time. Of the sample, about 0.092% is held by the ten largest clones.

These data come from a study of cytomegalovirus exposure and HLA in healthy donors (dated by TCRdb to about 2017). Context from the whole study: An earlier analysis of roughly 630 of the donors reported 250 to 300 Gb of sequence data and about 100 million unique TCR beta sequences from 150 million to 200 million T cells. An early release covering 550 to 650 HLA-typed donors comprised 250 to 350 gigabases of sequencing data and tens of millions of unique TCR sequences. The T cell repertoires of about 700 subjects were profiled by immunosequencing and related to cytomegalovirus serostatus. The number of typed donors differed by locus: about 620-630 for A, B, C, DRB1 and DQB1; 500 to 550 for DQA1; 606 for DPA1; and roughly 490 for DPB1. In addition to the first cohort of 500 to 850 subjects, a separate validation cohort of approximately 120 different subjects was used. All discovery cohort repertoires had been generated on a single sequencing platform. The genetic ancestry cluster associated with self-reported Caucasian donors included 81% of the roughly 380 genotyped donors. A later analysis re-analyzed previously published TCR beta repertoires from approximately 700 donors and added high-resolution HLA genotyping to study TCR occurrence patterns. Genome-wide SNP genotypes for about 60% of the roughly 670 donors were used in a later genetic analysis, which treated that subset as a discovery cohort. Donor age, sex, ethnicity and CMV serostatus were compiled alongside the repertoire data. Because of strong linkage in the cohort, roughly five DR-DQ haplotypes were treated as single units for association and clustering. The study was designed to test whether signatures of past pathogen exposure could be identified by cataloging public T cell receptors. In the later analysis, no new phenotypic data were used to find candidate immune exposures; instead, reliance was placed on TCR beta sequences and their occurrence across donors. Across approximately 400 genotyped donors of the cohort, an average of about 200,000 unique TCR beta nucleotide sequences per donor were sequenced, and approximately 19% of those sequences were non-productive. In an earlier analysis of a few hundred of the donors, high-throughput TCR beta sequencing was used to judge whether each TCR beta V gene segment behaved as functional or pseudogenic. The study combined high-throughput TCR immunosequencing, statistical association of individual TCRs with disease status, and machine learning to predict cytomegalovirus infection status. HLA typing covered class I and class II loci at four-digit resolution. Findings and caveats that apply to the study as a whole: Roughly uniform sequencing depth across donors was assumed in presence/absence analyses, although this assumption may not hold. A later analysis reported that several top co-occurrence clusters appeared linked to parvovirus B19, influenza, CMV and Epstein-Barr virus. In both the original and validation cohorts, the classifier was reported to diagnose cytomegalovirus status with high specificity and sensitivity. CMV serostatus was the only immune exposure information available for the cohort. Linkage disequilibrium might explain the correlated functional status among segregating V segments, but an unknown experimental factor could not be ruled out. The earlier analysis of approximately 560 of the donors excluded 15 to 20 rarely observed V segments, including chromosome 9 orphons, because counts were too low. Because some donors lacked HLA typing at each locus, the association tests relied only on the typed subset. Strong co-occurrence of HLA alleles, especially DR and DQ, made assigning TCR associations to individual alleles difficult. A later genetic analysis associated a missense DCLRE1C variant with V-gene and J-gene trimming of TCR beta chains, and an independent cohort replicated the association. Some IMGT-functional V segments, including TRBV6-2 and TRBV6-3, could not be distinguished by the 87-base-pair reads and were therefore excluded. In vitro tests confirmed that three of the cytomegalovirus-associated TCR beta chains recognize cytomegalovirus antigens. According to the authors, the approach could potentially be generalized to other disease states and immunological phenotypes. A group of highly shared sequence variants was considered likely to be a technical artifact of the sequencing pipeline. Compared with the 666-donor mean, donors in an Asian-associated ancestry cluster had fewer N-insertions in productive TCRs, according to a later genetic analysis. In a later analysis, HLA-associated TCR beta chains were found to be more clonally expanded and to have lower generation probabilities than equally common non-associated chains. According to a later analysis, TCR association rates differed among HLA loci, with DRB1 alleles showing the most associated TCRs and HLA-C alleles showing the fewest. Specific HLA alleles were associated with 16,951 TCR beta sequences at a false discovery rate of 0.05 in a later analysis. The study listed approximately 160 TCR beta chains as associated with cytomegalovirus. In this cohort, only TCR beta chains were sequenced, and detectable features were limited by the absence of alpha or paired-chain data. In a later analysis, most CMV-associated TCR beta chains were found to appear HLA-restricted, with HLA associations seemingly driven largely by CMV exposure. A further reported finding was that TCR beta sequences accurately predicted the HLA-A and HLA-B alleles for most subjects in the first cohort. Across donors, most TCR sequences were observed very rarely, whereas some public TCRs were present in many individuals. In an earlier analysis of roughly 560 of the donors, most TCR beta V segments were observed in productive rearrangements about 90% or about 30% of the time, broadly matching IMGT annotations.

The cohort consisted of more than 650 healthy bone marrow donors. Cohort members were all nominally healthy when sampled, although unrecorded immune exposures were likely present. The donor was CMV seronegative and belonged to the group of 352 seronegative cohort members. Every donor gave a peripheral blood sample, and the peripheral blood mononuclear cells from that sample were used for TCR beta sequencing. Genomic DNA extraction from the blood cell samples was performed with the Qiagen DNeasy Blood Extraction Kit. Counted from cysteine to phenylalanine, this CDR3 has 12 amino acids. The kept DNA is CDR3 alone, 36 bases in frame from the first base. V ends up 5 bases short and J 6 bases short, with an unmatched junction base count of 4. The germline V gene (reference sequence) sets CDR1 to PRHDT and CDR2 to FYEKMQ.

This sequence uses TRBV13 and TRBJ2-7, with 7 junctional bases fitting TRBD1. This receptor was obtained from a boy aged 2 to 10 in good health and CMV-seronegative. The material sequenced was PBMCs. The DNA sequence is given as TGTGCCAGCAGCCCGAGGGGGCGCGAGCAGTACTTC. This encodes CASSPRGREQYF. Here the CDR3 is joined to the reference TRBV13 and TRBJ2-7 genes, and the full variable domain is: AAGVIQSPRHLIKEKRETATLKCYPIPRHDTVYWYQQGPGQDPQFLISFYEKMQSDKGSIPDRFSAQQFSDYHSELNMSSLELGDSALYFCASSPRGREQYFGPGTRLTVT.